Described below is a single TCR beta chain sequence and its context. Ophthalmopathy patients had moderate-to-severe active disease, CAS ≥3, NOSPECS ≥4, and disease duration under 3 months. Lactation, pregnancy, other autoimmune disease or uncontrolled infection led to exclusion of patients. Trimming cost V 2 bases and J 5 bases, with 11 bases left between them. Germline V gene sequence: CDR1 SGHDN, CDR2 FVKESK. The CDR3 spans 14 residues. The sample is drawn from a study of T cells in Graves' hyperthyroidism and ophthalmopathy. Study-wide context: Any treatment followed the collection of peripheral blood at initial diagnosis.

Researchers took RNA transcripts and amplified the TCR beta CDR3 regions from them. TCR CDR3 underwent first-round RT-PCR with the HTBI primer set. From the multiplex PCR reads, TCRdb called clonotypes with MiXCR, one entry per CDR3 protein. The sample has around 570,000 distinct CDR3 sequences, 20% seen once. V is TRBV14 and J is TRBJ2-3; no clear D gene. The origin of this receptor is a man between 35 and 55 years old with Graves' ophthalmopathy. Sample: blood. This chain's CDR3 is CASSQPVLRDTQYF. CDR3 sequence (DNA): TGTGCCAGCAGCCAACCCGTTTTGCGAGATACGCAGTATTTT. Complete variable domain (other parts from reference TRBV14 and TRBJ2-3): EAGVTQFPSHSVIEKGQTVTLRCDPISGHDNLYWYRRVMGKEIKFLLHFVKESKQDESGMPNNRFLAERTGGTYSTLKVQPAELEDSGVYFCASSQPVLRDTQYFGPGTRLTVL.